This entry lists 31 T cell receptor beta chains sequenced from one sample in a study of blood T cell repertoires in COVID-19. TCRdb keeps only in-frame clones here, not all; method: immunoSEQ multiplex PCR. The sample has about 54,000 clones; roughly 79% are singletons. The sample taken for sequencing was peripheral blood. These receptors all stem from a woman aged 55 to 70 with acute or convalescent COVID-19.

The genes are TRBV7-9 and TRBJ1-2, with D possibly TRBD1 on 5 matching bases. Germline V lookup: CDR1 SEHNR, CDR2 FQNEAQ (reference sequence). V lost 7 bases and J 1 base, leaving 16 bases between the germline ends. The CDR3 covers 15 residues. CDR3 bases: TGTGCCAGCATCTATGGAGGGGCCGTTAACTATGGCTACACCTTC. Its translation is CASIYGGAVNYGYTF. The whole variable domain, filled in from reference TRBV7-9 and TRBJ1-2, reads DTGVSQNPRHKITKRGQNVTFRCDPISEHNRLYWYRQTLGQGPEFLTYFQNEAQLEKSRLLSDRFSAERPKGSFSTLEIQRTEQGDSAMYLCASIYGGAVNYGYTFGSGTRLTVV.

The chain employs TRBV14 and TRBJ1-2; D gene uncertain. Trimming cost V 2 bases and J 7 bases, with 14 bases left between them. Per germline, CDR1 SGHDN and CDR2 FVKESK. This CDR3 is built from 14 residues. CDR3 sequence reads: CASSQRGSTSGYTF. CDR3 nucleotide sequence: TGTGCCAGCAGCCAAAGAGGCTCTACCTCTGGCTACACCTTC.

The V gene is TRBV19, the J gene TRBJ2-1; 10 bases align to TRBD2. Germline loops: CDR1 LNHDA, CDR2 SQIVND (reference sequence). V dropped 8 bases and J dropped 9; count of bases not matched to a gene: 7. The CDR3 contains 13 residues. The CDR3 DNA sequence: TGTGCCAGTCGCCTAGCGGGAGCCACTGAGCAGTTCTTC. Translated, it gives CASRLAGATEQFF.

The CDR3 here is CAWSVGVTGANVLTF. For the CDR3, the DNA is TGTGCCTGGAGTGTCGGGGTAACTGGGGCCAACGTCCTGACTTTC. The V and J genes are TRBV30 and TRBJ2-6, with a weak D call TRBD2 (5 bases). V was shortened by 0 bases and J by 2 bases, with 8 bases between the two germline ends. The CDR3 is 15 residues long. Germline CDR1 and CDR2: GTSNPN and SVGIG (reference sequence).

The V gene is TRBV5-4, the J gene TRBJ1-6, with 7 bases that match TRBD1. The CDR3 runs 15 residues. CDR1 and CDR2 from the germline V gene are SGHNT and YYREEE (reference sequence). The ends lost 3 bases at V and 4 bases at J; junction bases unmatched: 4. CDR3 nucleotides: TGTGCCAGCAGCTGGGACAGAAAGTATAATTCACCCCTCCACTTT. Translating it yields CASSWDRKYNSPLHF.

V gene TRBV23-1 combines with J gene TRBJ1-5; maybe TRBD1 (5 bases). TRBV23-1 is placed among ORFs of uncertain function. CDR3 length: 16 residues. Trimming stripped 6 bases from V and 5 bases from J, with 20 bases between. The CDR3 here is CASSPFRWGLYQPQHF. The CDR3 coding sequence is TGCGCCAGCAGCCCTTTTAGGTGGGGACTTTATCAGCCCCAGCATTTT.

V gene TRBV28 combines with J gene TRBJ2-1; 14 bases align to TRBD2. The CDR3 contains 17 residues. Germline lookup yields CDR1 MDHEN and CDR2 SYDVKM. J lost 7 bases, V lost 5 bases, and 10 bases had no gene match. This CDR3 is CASSKTSGGAKWNEQFF. The DNA for the CDR3 is TGTGCCAGCAGTAAGACTAGCGGGGGGGCCAAATGGAATGAGCAGTTCTTC.

This clone was counted between two and nine times. The chain is built from TRBV5-5 and TRBJ2-1; TRBD1 matches 7 bases. Germline V lookup: CDR1 SGHKS, CDR2 YYEKEE (reference sequence). The CDR3 has 12 amino acids. The V gene end was trimmed by 4 bases and the J gene end by 10 bases; junction bases not matched to a gene: 5. CDR3 in amino acids: CASSNPRGEQFF. CDR3 coding DNA: TGTGCCAGCAGCAATCCCAGGGGGGAGCAGTTCTTC.

The chain links TRBV4-2 to TRBJ1-1; 12 nucleotides align to TRBD1. Trimming cost V 0 bases and J 3 bases; bases outside gene matches: 2. The CDR3 consists of 16 residues. Germline CDR1 is LGHNA and CDR2 is YNFKEQ. The CDR3 loop is CASSQEGTGGYTEAFF. CDR3 sequence (DNA): TGTGCCAGCAGCCAAGAAGGGACAGGGGGCTACACTGAAGCTTTCTTT.

The chain is built from TRBV18 and TRBJ1-3, with TRBD1 identical over 9 bases. CDR1 is KGHSH and CDR2 is LQKENI in the germline V gene. Trimming cost V 5 bases and J 3 bases; bases outside gene matches: 17. This CDR3 has 19 residues. CDR3 region: CASSSLSGTGSFNGNTIYF. The DNA of the CDR3 is TGTGCCAGCTCATCTTTATCCGGGACAGGGTCGTTCAATGGAAACACCATATATTTT.

This chain connects TRBV6-6 to TRBJ2-7, with TRBD2 identical over 10 bases. Germline CDR1 reads MNHNY; CDR2 reads SVGAGI (reference sequence). Trimming at V came to 2 bases and at J to 6 bases, leaving 4 bases not matched to a gene. The CDR3 consists of 14 residues. The CDR3 DNA reads as TGTGCCAGCAGTTACGATGGGACTAGCGCCGAGCAGTACTTC. Its translation: CASSYDGTSAEQYF.

The chain has TRBV6-6 and TRBJ2-1; 7 bases align to TRBD2. J was trimmed by 8 bases and V by 2 bases; bases with no gene match: 9. Germline V gives CDR1 MNHNY, CDR2 SVGAGI (reference sequence). CDR3 length: 15 residues. The CDR3 coding sequence is TGTGCCAGCAGTTACGCCCCGACCCGGGGGGATGAGCAGTTCTTC. Its translation: CASSYAPTRGDEQFF.

The chain couples TRBV9 to TRBJ1-2, with 8 bases that match TRBD1. Trimming cost V 2 bases and J 8 bases; bases outside gene matches: 11. Germline CDR1 and CDR2: SGDLS and YYNGEE. The CDR3 consists of 15 residues. In DNA, the CDR3 is TGTGCCAGCAGCGTGATCAGGGGGCAACCTGACGGCTACACCTTC. Protein product: CASSVIRGQPDGYTF.

The rearrangement links TRBV9 to TRBJ2-1, with D perhaps matching TRBD2 (6 bases). The CDR3 runs 16 residues. The germline V gene encodes CDR1 SGDLS and CDR2 YYNGEE. The V end lost 0 bases, the J end lost 0 bases, and 10 bases lay between the germline ends. CDR3 coding DNA: TGTGCCAGCAGCGTAGTTGGGACTTCCTCCTACAATGAGCAGTTCTTC. This gives the protein CASSVVGTSSYNEQFF. Full variable domain (rest looked up from reference TRBV9 and TRBJ2-1): DSGVTQTPKHLITATGQRVTLRCSPRSGDLSVYWYQQSLDQGLQFLIQYYNGEERAKGNILERFSAQQFPDLHSELNLSSLELGDSALYFCASSVVGTSSYNEQFFGPGTRLTVL.

This clone was detected only once. The rearrangement links TRBV19 to TRBJ1-4; TRBD1 might be the D (5 bases). There are 15 residues in the CDR3. V was shortened by 7 bases and J by 2 bases, with 14 bases between the two germline ends. Germline assignment: CDR1 LNHDA and CDR2 SQIVND (reference sequence). This chain's CDR3 is CASKWGTATNEKLFF. DNA for the CDR3: TGTGCCAGTAAATGGGGCACAGCTACTAATGAAAAACTGTTTTTT.

The chain joins TRBV3-1 (or the pseudogene TRBV3-2) to TRBJ2-7; 9 bases match TRBD2. Germline CDR1 LGHDT, CDR2 YNNKEL (reference sequence). The V segment lost 2 bases and the J segment 5 bases; nucleotides outside the gene matches: 4. The CDR3 contains 14 residues. DNA for the CDR3: TGTGCCAGCAGCCAACTAGCGGGACTGAACGAGCAGTACTTC. It specifies CASSQLAGLNEQYF.

This chain joins TRBV11-2 and TRBJ1-6; possibly TRBD1 for D (6 bases). V was trimmed by 2 bases and J by 4 bases, leaving 6 bases between them. This CDR3 spans 14 amino acids. The germline gives CDR1 SGHAT, CDR2 FQNNGV. The CDR3 sequence: CASSLTGYNSPLHF. In DNA, the CDR3 is TGTGCCAGCAGCTTAACAGGGTATAATTCACCCCTCCACTTT.

V usage is TRBV5-1 and J usage is TRBJ1-4, with 9 bases lining up with TRBD1. The V gene end was trimmed by 4 bases and the J gene end by 8 bases; junction bases not matched to a gene: 9. The germline V gene encodes CDR1 SGHRS and CDR2 YFSETQ. The CDR3 extends over 15 amino acids. The CDR3 reads CASSLQGALGEKLFF. The CDR3, as DNA: TGCGCCAGCAGCCTACAGGGGGCGTTGGGGGAAAAACTGTTTTTT.

This clone occurred a few times. The genes are TRBV2 and TRBJ2-1; TRBD2 matches 15 bases. The CDR3 is made up of 14 amino acids. Germline assignment: CDR1 SNHLY and CDR2 FYNNEI. The trim removed 10 bases at V and 10 bases at J, leaving 8 bases unmatched. CDR3 residues: CATAGLAGGVEQFF. In DNA, the CDR3 is TGTGCCACCGCGGGACTAGCGGGGGGAGTGGAGCAGTTCTTC.

The V call is TRBV15, the J call TRBJ1-4; no reliable D call. In germline, CDR1 is LNHNV, CDR2 YYDKDF (reference sequence). This CDR3 is built from 15 residues. V dropped 0 bases and J dropped 5 bases, with 10 bases sitting between them. Written as DNA, the CDR3 is TGTGCCACCAGCAGAGACAGACGGCGGAATGAAAAACTGTTTTTT. Amino acid sequence: CATSRDRRRNEKLFF.

The chain joins TRBV6-6 to TRBJ1-1; the match to TRBD1 covers 8 bases. Germline CDR1 MNHNY, CDR2 SVGAGI (reference sequence). V dropped 6 bases and J dropped 4; count of bases not matched to a gene: 4. The CDR3 length is 13 residues. CDR3: CASSPGQVTEAFF. The CDR3 nucleotides are TGTGCCAGCAGCCCGGGACAGGTCACTGAAGCTTTCTTT.

This clone was recorded once. V usage is TRBV21-1 and J usage is TRBJ1-2; whether TRBD1, the table's D call, matches the DNA was not checked. TRBV21-1 is designated a pseudogene. This CDR3 has 15 residues. The CDR3 region is CASSLLGQALAGYTF. CDR3 DNA sequence: TGTGCCAGCAGCCTACTAGGACAGGCCCTTGCTGGCTACACCTTC.

This clone was recorded only once. The chain carries TRBV27 and TRBJ1-2, with 7 bases that match TRBD1. Germline V gene lookup returns CDR1 MNHEY and CDR2 SMNVEV (reference sequence). The CDR3 extends over 14 amino acids. With V trimmed by 0 bases and J by 4 bases, 2 bases remained unmatched. As DNA, the CDR3 is TGTGCCAGCAGTTTATCGGCAGGGGGCTATGGCTACACCTTC. This gives the protein CASSLSAGGYGYTF.

The chain recombines TRBV7-6 with TRBJ2-3, with a tentative D call TRBD1 (7 bases). The CDR3 runs to 16 residues. The V and J ends lost 0 bases and 0 bases respectively, with 10 bases between them. The V gene's germline CDR1 is SGHVS and CDR2 FNYEAQ. The CDR3 is CASSLAQGGSTDTQYF. Here the CDR3 DNA reads TGTGCCAGCAGCTTAGCCCAGGGGGGTAGCACAGATACGCAGTATTTT.

The J gene is TRBJ1-1, the V gene TRBV3-1 (or the pseudogene TRBV3-2); weak D call: TRBD1 (6 bases). V shed 5 bases and J shed 10 bases, with 14 bases lying between them. The CDR3 is made up of 12 amino acids. The germline V gene has CDR1 LGHDT and CDR2 YNNKEL (reference sequence). CDR3 DNA: TGTGCCAGCAGCGATCTACAGGGACCAGCTTTCTTT. Translating gives CASSDLQGPAFF.

The V call is TRBV7-2, the J call TRBJ1-2; the D is unclear. The V end was cut by 1 base, the J end by 2 bases, with 8 bases between. The V gene's germline CDR1 is SGHTA and CDR2 FQGNSA. CDR3 size: 14 residues. The CDR3 reads CASSLVLENYGYTF. Here the CDR3 DNA reads TGTGCCAGCAGCTTAGTTTTGGAGAACTATGGCTACACCTTC. Full variable domain (remainder filled in from reference TRBV7-2 and TRBJ1-2): GAGVSQSPSNKVTEKGKDVELRCDPISGHTALYWYRQSLGQGLEFLIYFQGNSAPDKSGLPSDRFSAERTGGSVSTLTIQRTQQEDSAVYLCASSLVLENYGYTFGSGTRLTVV.

This clone appeared a single time. The CDR3 loop is CASQRLAGPQHF. For the CDR3, the DNA is TGTGCCAGCCAGCGGTTGGCGGGGCCCCAGCATTTT. The chain is built from TRBV28 and TRBJ1-5; D not certain. Germline CDR1 is MDHEN and CDR2 is SYDVKM. Between the trimmed V and J ends, which lost 8 bases and 9 bases, there was a span of 14 bases. The CDR3 covers 12 residues.

The chain carries TRBV24-1 and TRBJ1-2; 10 bases agree with TRBD1. The J segment lost 5 bases and the V segment lost 3 bases, leaving 8 bases of the junction unmatched. The CDR3 covers 16 residues. Per the germline V gene, CDR1 is KGHDR and CDR2 is SFDVKD. CDR3 nucleotide sequence: TGTGCCACCAGTGATCCTCGGACAGGGGGATTATATGGCTACACCTTC. This translates into CATSDPRTGGLYGYTF.

V and J are TRBV19 and TRBJ1-1, with TRBD1 identical over 9 bases. V lost 8 bases, J lost 6 bases, and 16 bases stayed unmatched. The CDR3 is 16 residues long. Germline V CDR1 and CDR2: LNHDA, SQIVND (reference sequence). The CDR3 coding sequence is TGTGCCAGTTCGGACCGGGACAGGGTTTTTAACGCTGAAGCTTTCTTT. Amino acid sequence: CASSDRDRVFNAEAFF.

V and J are TRBV4-1 and TRBJ2-1, with 9 bases aligning to TRBD2. The CDR3 has 16 residues. The junction had 2 bases not matched to a gene; V was cut back by 0 bases and J by 2 bases. CDR1 is MGHRA, CDR2 YSYEKL, per germline. The CDR3 coding sequence is TGCGCCAGCAGCCAAGAATTAGCGGGAGCCTACAATGAGCAGTTCTTC. It encodes CASSQELAGAYNEQFF.

The chain uses TRBV19 and TRBJ2-1; TRBD2 aligns across 9 bases. CDR3 length: 14 residues. CDR1 is LNHDA and CDR2 is SQIVND in the germline V gene (reference sequence). Trimming took 7 bases from V and 8 from J; bases not matched to a gene: 9. The CDR3, as DNA: TGTGCCAGTACCCGAGCGGGGGGAGGGGATGAGCAGTTCTTC. Protein: CASTRAGGGDEQFF.